Listed below are T cell receptor beta chains from one sample, sequenced in a study of monozygotic twins with inflammatory bowel disease. Reanalyzing the 5' RACE reads, TCRdb keeps one entry per CDR3 protein, without DNA. The sample has roughly 150,000 distinct CDR3 sequences, and its top ten clones hold about 2.7%. Sequencing was carried out using blood. The origin of the receptors is a human donor with ulcerative colitis or Crohn's disease, or a healthy co-twin of an affected twin (not recorded which). Each CDR3 is given with its conserved first and last residue.

V: TRBV14
J: TRBJ2-7
CDR3: CASSQLPAPAGPYEQYF

V: TRBV19
J: TRBJ1-5
CDR3: CASSIWAGGSSNQPQHF

V: TRBV7-2
J: TRBJ2-5
CDR3: CASGQNRGETQYF

V: TRBV5-1
J: TRBJ2-7
CDR3: CASSWTTDRGGEEQYF

V: TRBV15
J: TRBJ2-2
CDR3: CATSRKGAGELFF

V: TRBV2
J: TRBJ1-1
CDR3: CASNNRGNTEAFF

V: TRBV28
J: TRBJ2-1
CDR3: CASSSQTSGLAGGLRFF

V: TRBV5-1
J: TRBJ2-1
CDR3: CASNPQGANNEQFF

V: TRBV7-7
J: TRBJ2-2
CDR3: CASGPGPNFRGELFF

V: TRBV20-1
J: TRBJ1-5
CDR3: CSANAPGGQPQHF

V: TRBV12-3/TRBV12-4
J: TRBJ1-1
CDR3: CASSRTYTEAFF

V: TRBV7-3
J: TRBJ2-1
CDR3: CASSLNGDRNNEQFF

V: TRBV7-2
J: TRBJ2-2
CDR3: CASSSQWGGELFF